The clone carrying this T cell receptor (beta chain) qualifies as medium-sized. The sample is drawn from a study of lung T cells in sarcoidosis with Löfgren's syndrome. TCRdb redid the calling of the reads with MiXCR, one entry per CDR3 protein. The sample holds some 20,000 distinct CDR3 sequences, about 20% seen once. This sequence was found in a human donor with sarcoidosis (Löfgren's syndrome or another form), or a control subject (not recorded which). Sequenced material: CD4+ T cells from PBMCs.

The CDR3 DNA reads as TGTGCCAGCAGTCCGCCAGGGGGGGACAGGGGAGAACGCGGAAAACTGTTTTTT. Protein: CASSPPGGDRGERGKLFF. J is TRBJ1-4 and V is TRBV6-1; 10 nucleotides line up with TRBD1. In germline, CDR1 is MNHNS, CDR2 SASEGT. Trimming at V came to 5 bases and at J to 10 bases, leaving 19 bases not matched to a gene. This CDR3 contains 18 residues.